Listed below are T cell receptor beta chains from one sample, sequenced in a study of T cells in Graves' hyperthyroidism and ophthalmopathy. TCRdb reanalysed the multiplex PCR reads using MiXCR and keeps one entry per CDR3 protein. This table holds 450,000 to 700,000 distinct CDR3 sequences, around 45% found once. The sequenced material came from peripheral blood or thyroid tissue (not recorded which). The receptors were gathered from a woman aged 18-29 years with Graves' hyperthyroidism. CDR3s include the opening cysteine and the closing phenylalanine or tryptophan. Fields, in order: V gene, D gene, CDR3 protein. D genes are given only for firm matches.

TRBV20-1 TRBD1 CSASGTAQYGYTF
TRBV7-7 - CASSLANRDEQFF
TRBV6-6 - CASSPRAVATNEKLFF
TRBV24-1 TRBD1 CATSDSRRTGLNYGYTF
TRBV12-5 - CASGNVVGNNQPQHF
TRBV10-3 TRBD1 CAIRDQPGEQGQGVQETQYF
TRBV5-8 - CASSAPLGRVNYGYTF
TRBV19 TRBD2 CASSGLGGHEQYF
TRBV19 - CASSSSWQVKETDTQYF
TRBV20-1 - CSARSPVTYEQYF
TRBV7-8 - CASSPERGRVGYTF
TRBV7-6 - CASSLELPHNEQFF
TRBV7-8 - CASSLRVAANVLTF
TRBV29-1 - CSPSPGSGQPQHF
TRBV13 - CASIAGARNTGELFF
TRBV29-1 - CRDRRGDCNQPQHF
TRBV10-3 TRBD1 CAVQGQSMNTEAFF
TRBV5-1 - CASSSHDGRNTGELFF
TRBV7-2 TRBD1 CASSSRGPRGGYTF
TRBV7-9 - CASSFPPYQETQYF
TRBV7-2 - CASSLVRVTGELFF
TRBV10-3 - CAIAEGSYGYTF
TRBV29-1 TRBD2 CSAELAGFEQYF
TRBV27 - CASSLGGGGPFSEQYF
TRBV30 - CAWSLGNSPLHF
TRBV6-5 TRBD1 CASSYSDRGIYSPLHF
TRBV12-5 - CASGESNEQYF
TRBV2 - CASSVDSNSPLHF
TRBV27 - CASSSIGGDGYTF
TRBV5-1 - CASSLARDSDDGYTF
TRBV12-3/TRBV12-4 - CASIGRERTGELFF
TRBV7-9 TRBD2 CASSLAWAGDTGELFF
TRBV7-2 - CASSLTVRPNTEAFF